The count of the clone carrying this TCR beta chain is one. The CDR3 length is 13 residues. The V segment lost 5 bases and the J segment 6 bases; nucleotides outside the gene matches: 5. Germline V gene sequence: CDR1 SGHNT, CDR2 YENEEA. The sample originates from a study of shared clonotypes between healthy human individuals. TCRdb keeps only in-frame clones here, not all; method: immunoSEQ multiplex PCR. The sample consists of about 1.5 million clones, 95% to 99% of them appearing once. The chain links TRBV11-3 to TRBJ2-7; 9 nucleotides agree with TRBD1. Sequencing used naive CD4+ T cells sorted from blood. Subset described: CD45RA+ positively selected. This clonotype originated in a man aged 25-45 years in good health. The CDR3 nucleotides read TGTGCCAGCAGCCCGGGACAGGGACGCGAGCAGTACTTC. Protein product: CASSPGQGREQYF.